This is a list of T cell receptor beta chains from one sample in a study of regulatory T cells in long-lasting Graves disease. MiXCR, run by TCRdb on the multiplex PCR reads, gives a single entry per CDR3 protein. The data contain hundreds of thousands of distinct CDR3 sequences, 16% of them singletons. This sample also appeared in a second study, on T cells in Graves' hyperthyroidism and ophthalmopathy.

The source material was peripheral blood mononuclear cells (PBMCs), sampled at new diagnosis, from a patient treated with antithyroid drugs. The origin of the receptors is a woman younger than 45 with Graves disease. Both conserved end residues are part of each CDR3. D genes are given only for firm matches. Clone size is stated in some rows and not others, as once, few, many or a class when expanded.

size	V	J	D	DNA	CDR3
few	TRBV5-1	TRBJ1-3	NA	TGCGCCAGCAGCTTTCAGGATTCTGGAAACACCATATATTTT	CASSFQDSGNTIYF
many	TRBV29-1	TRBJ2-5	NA	TGCAGCGGCCAGTATTACGGAGAGACCCAGTACTTC	CSGQYYGETQYF
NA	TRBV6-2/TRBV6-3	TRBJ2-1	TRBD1	TGTGCCAGCAGTGACAGGGCCGGCAATGAGCAGTTCTTC	CASSDRAGNEQFF
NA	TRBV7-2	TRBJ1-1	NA	TGTGCCAGCAGCCCCGAGGCAGGGGTGGGCACTGAAGCTTTCTTT	CASSPEAGVGTEAFF
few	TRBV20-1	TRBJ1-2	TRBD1	TGCAGTGCTAGGGACAGGGAACGCACAAGGGGTGGCTACACCTTC	CSARDRERTRGGYTF
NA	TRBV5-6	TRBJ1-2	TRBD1	TGTGCCAGCAGCCGACCGACAGGGTTGAATGGCTACACCTTC	CASSRPTGLNGYTF
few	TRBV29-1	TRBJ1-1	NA	TGCAGCGCACAGGTGGGTACTTGGAACACTGAAGCTTTCTTT	CSAQVGTWNTEAFF
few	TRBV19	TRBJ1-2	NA	TGTGCCAGTAGTATTCCCGGGCTAGCTAACTATGGCTACACCTTC	CASSIPGLANYGYTF
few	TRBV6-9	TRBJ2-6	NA	TGTGCCAGCAGTTACTCCGCCCGGACTGGGGCCAACGTCCTGACTTTC	CASSYSARTGANVLTF
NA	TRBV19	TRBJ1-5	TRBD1	TGTGCCAGAGGACAGGGGAGGCATCAGCCCCAGCATTTT	CARGQGRHQPQHF
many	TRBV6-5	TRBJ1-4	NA	TGTGCCAGCAGTTACTCGAACAGCCAATCTAATGAAAAACTGTTTTTT	CASSYSNSQSNEKLFF
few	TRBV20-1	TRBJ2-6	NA	TGCAGTGCGAAAGACAAGCTCCAGGTCTCTGGGGCCAACGTCCTGACTTTC	CSAKDKLQVSGANVLTF
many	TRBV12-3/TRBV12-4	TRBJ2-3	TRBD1	TGTGCCAGCAGTCAGACAGGGAGCTTTGGCACAGATACGCAGTATTTT	CASSQTGSFGTDTQYF
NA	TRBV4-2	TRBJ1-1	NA	TGTGCCAGCAGACAAAGGGGAGGAAACACTGAAGCTTTCTTT	CASRQRGGNTEAFF
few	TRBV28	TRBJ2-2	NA	TGTGCCAGCAGCCCTCACAGGGACACCGGGGAGCTGTTTTTT	CASSPHRDTGELFF
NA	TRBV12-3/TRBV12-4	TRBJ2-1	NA	TGTGCCAGCAGTCACAGGGCGGCGGGGAATCAGCAGTTCTTC	CASSHRAAGNQQFF
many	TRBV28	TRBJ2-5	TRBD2	TGTGCCAGCAGCGACCGACTAGCGCTATACCAAGAGACCCAGTACTTC	CASSDRLALYQETQYF
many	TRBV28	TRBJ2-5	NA	TGTGCCAGCAGTCAACAGGGAGGGCAAGAGACCCAGTACTTC	CASSQQGGQETQYF
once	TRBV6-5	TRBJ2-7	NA	TGTGCCAGCAGTTATGGAGTGGGGGCGGGGGAGCAGTACTTC	CASSYGVGAGEQYF
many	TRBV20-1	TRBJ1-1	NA	TGCAGTGCTGCAACCACCAAGAACACTGAAGCTTTCTTT	CSAATTKNTEAFF